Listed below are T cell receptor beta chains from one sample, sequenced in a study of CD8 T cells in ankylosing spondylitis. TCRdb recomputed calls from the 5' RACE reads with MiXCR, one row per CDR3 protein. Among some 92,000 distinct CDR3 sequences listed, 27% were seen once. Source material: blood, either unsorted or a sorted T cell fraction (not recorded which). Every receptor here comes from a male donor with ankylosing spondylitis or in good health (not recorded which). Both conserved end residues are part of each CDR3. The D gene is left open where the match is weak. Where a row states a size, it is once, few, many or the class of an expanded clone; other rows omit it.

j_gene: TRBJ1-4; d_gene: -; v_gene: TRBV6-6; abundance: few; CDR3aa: CASREMGREKLFF; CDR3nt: TGTGCCAGCAGAGAAATGGGTCGGGAAAAACTGTTTTTT
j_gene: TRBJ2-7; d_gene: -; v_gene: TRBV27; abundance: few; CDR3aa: CASSFHGTETYEQYF; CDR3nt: TGTGCCAGCAGTTTCCATGGGACTGAAACCTACGAGCAGTACTTC
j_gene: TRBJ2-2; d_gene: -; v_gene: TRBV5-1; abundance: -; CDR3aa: CASSPGDQGGELFF; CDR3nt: TGCGCCAGCAGCCCGGGGGACCAGGGCGGGGAGCTGTTTTTT
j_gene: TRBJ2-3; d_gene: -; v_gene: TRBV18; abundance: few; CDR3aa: CASSPTDRTDTQYF; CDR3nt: TGTGCCAGCTCACCCACGGACCGCACAGATACGCAGTATTTT
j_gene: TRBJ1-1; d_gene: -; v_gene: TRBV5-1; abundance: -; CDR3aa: CASSTPGEWATGDTEAFF; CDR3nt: TGCGCCAGCAGCACCCCAGGGGAATGGGCAACTGGGGACACTGAAGCTTTCTTT
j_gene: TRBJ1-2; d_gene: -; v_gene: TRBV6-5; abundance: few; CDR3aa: CASSYSLSHPYGYTF; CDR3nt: TGTGCCAGCAGTTACTCCTTGTCGCACCCGTATGGATACACCTTC
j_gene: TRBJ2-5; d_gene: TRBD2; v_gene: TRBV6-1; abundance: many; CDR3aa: CASSPVAGVETQYF; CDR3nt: TGTGCCAGCAGTCCCGTAGCGGGGGTGGAGACCCAGTACTTC
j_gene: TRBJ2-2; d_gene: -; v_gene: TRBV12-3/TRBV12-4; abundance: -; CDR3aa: CASSLNGELFF; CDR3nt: TGTGCCAGCAGTTTAAACGGGGAGCTGTTTTTT
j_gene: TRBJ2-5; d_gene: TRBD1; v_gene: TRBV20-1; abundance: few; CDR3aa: CSAWTRGTGSQETQYF; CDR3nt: TGCAGTGCTTGGACCCGGGGGACAGGGTCACAAGAGACCCAGTACTTC
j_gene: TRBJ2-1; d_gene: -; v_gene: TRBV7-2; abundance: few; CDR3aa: CASGVPSGDEQFF; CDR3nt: TGTGCCAGCGGGGTCCCGTCCGGCGATGAGCAGTTCTTC
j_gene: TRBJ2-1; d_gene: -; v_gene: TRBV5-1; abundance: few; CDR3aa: CASSLVRDSYNEQFF; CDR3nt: TGCGCCAGCAGCTTGGTTCGAGACTCCTACAATGAGCAGTTCTTC
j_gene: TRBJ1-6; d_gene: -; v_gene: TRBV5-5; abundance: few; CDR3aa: CASSLIPGLGNSPLHF; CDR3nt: TGTGCCAGCAGCTTAATCCCAGGGCTTGGGAATTCACCCCTCCACTTT
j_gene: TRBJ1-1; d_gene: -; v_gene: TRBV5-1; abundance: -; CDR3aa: CASRSTRDTEAFF; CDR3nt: TGCGCCAGCCGGTCAACGAGGGACACTGAAGCTTTCTTT
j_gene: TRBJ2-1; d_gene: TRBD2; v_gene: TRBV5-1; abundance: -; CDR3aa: CASSLGLAGVNEQFF; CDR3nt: TGCGCCAGCAGCTTGGGGCTAGCGGGAGTGAATGAGCAGTTCTTC
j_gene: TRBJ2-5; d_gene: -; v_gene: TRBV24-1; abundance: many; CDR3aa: CATSDSRGVETQYF; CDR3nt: TGTGCCACCAGTGATTCCAGGGGAGTGGAGACCCAGTACTTC
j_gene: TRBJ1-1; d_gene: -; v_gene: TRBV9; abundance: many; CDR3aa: CASSVGANTEAFF; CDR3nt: TGTGCCAGCAGCGTAGGTGCGAACACTGAAGCTTTCTTT
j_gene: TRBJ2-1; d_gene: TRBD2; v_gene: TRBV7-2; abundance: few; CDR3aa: CASSLVLAGRSNEQFF; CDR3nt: TGTGCCAGCAGCTTAGTACTAGCGGGGAGGTCTAATGAGCAGTTCTTC
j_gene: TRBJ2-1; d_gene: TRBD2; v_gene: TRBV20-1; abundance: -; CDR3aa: CSARPSGSYNEQFF; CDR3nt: TGCAGTGCTAGGCCTAGCGGCTCCTACAATGAGCAGTTCTTC
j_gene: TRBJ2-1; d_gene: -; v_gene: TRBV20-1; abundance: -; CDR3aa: CSARQLLSSYNEQFF; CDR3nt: TGCAGTGCTAGACAGCTCCTAAGCTCCTACAATGAGCAGTTCTTC
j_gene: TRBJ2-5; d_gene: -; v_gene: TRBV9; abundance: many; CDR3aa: CASSVSMQQETQYF; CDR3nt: TGTGCCAGCAGCGTATCGATGCAGCAAGAGACCCAGTACTTC
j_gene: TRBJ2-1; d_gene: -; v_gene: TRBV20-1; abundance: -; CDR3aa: CSAISGSSYNEQFF; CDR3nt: TGCAGTGCTATTAGCGGAAGCTCCTACAATGAGCAGTTCTTC
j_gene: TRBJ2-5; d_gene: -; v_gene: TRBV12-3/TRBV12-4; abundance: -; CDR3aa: CASSSYHQETQYF; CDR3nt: TGTGCCAGCAGCTCATACCACCAAGAGACCCAGTACTTC
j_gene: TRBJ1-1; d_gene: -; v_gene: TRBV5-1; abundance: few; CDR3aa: CASSLAARNTEAFF; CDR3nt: TGCGCCAGCAGCTTGGCCGCCAGGAACACTGAAGCTTTCTTT
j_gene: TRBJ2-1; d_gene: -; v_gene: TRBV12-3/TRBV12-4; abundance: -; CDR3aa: CASSTSPGGRYNEQFF; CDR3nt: TGTGCCAGCAGTACCTCCCCCGGGGGCAGGTACAATGAGCAGTTCTTC
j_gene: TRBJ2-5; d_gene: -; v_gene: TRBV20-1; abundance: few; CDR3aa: CSASPLTGWETQYF; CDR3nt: TGCAGTGCTAGTCCCCTAACAGGGTGGGAGACCCAGTACTTC
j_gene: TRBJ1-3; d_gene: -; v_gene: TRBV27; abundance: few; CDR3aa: CASSLSGTHSGNTIYF; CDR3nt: TGTGCCAGCAGTTTGTCGGGGACCCACTCTGGAAACACCATATATTTT
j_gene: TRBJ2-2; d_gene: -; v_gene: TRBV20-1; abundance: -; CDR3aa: CSASFQGRDGELFF; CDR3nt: TGCAGTGCTTCATTCCAGGGGCGTGACGGGGAGCTGTTTTTT
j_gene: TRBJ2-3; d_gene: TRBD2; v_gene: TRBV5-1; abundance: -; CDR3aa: CASSPGTSGTDTQYF; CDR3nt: TGCGCCAGCAGCCCCGGGACTAGCGGCACAGATACGCAGTATTTT
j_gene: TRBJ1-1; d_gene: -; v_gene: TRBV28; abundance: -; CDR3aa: CASSPPTVLNTEAFF; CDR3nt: TGTGCCAGCAGTCCTCCGACAGTACTGAACACTGAAGCTTTCTTT
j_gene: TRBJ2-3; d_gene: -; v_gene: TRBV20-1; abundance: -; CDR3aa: CSAVGSPKVRQDTQYF; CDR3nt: TGCAGTGCTGTTGGAAGCCCCAAGGTTAGGCAAGATACGCAGTATTTT
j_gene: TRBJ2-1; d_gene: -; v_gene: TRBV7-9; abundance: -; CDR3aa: CASSFQGVGEQFF; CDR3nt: TGTGCCAGCAGCTTCCAAGGGGTAGGTGAGCAGTTCTTC
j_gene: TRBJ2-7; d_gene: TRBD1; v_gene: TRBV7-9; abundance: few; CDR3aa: CASSSSGTVYEQYF; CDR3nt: TGTGCCAGCAGCTCATCCGGGACAGTCTACGAGCAGTACTTC
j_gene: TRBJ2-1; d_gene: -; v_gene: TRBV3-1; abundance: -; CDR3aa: CASSPAGREQFF; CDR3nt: TGTGCCAGCAGCCCCGCTGGGCGTGAGCAGTTCTTC
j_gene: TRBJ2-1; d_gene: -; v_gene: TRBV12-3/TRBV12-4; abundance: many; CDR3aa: CASGGSSYNEQFF; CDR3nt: TGTGCCAGCGGGGGCAGCTCCTACAATGAGCAGTTCTTC
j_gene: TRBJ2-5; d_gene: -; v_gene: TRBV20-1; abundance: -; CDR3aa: CSARGYQETQYF; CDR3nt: TGCAGTGCTAGGGGCTACCAAGAGACCCAGTACTTC
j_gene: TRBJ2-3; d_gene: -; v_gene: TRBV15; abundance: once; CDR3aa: CATSNWDNTDPQYF; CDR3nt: TGTGCCACCAGCAACTGGGACAACACAGATCCGCAGTATTTT
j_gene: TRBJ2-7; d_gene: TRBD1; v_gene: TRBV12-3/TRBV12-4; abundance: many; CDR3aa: CASSNRDSSYEQYF; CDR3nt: TGTGCCAGCAGTAACCGGGACAGCTCCTACGAGCAGTACTTC
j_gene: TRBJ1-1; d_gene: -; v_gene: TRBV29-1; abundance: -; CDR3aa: CSAISGSEAFF; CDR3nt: TGCAGCGCGATCTCTGGGTCTGAAGCTTTCTTT
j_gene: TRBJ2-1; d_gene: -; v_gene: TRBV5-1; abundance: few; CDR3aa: CASSFGRGPYNEQFF; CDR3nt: TGCGCCAGCAGTTTTGGTAGGGGCCCCTACAATGAGCAGTTCTTC
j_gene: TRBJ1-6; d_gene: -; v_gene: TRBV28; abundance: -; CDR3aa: CASSFHGSNSPLHF; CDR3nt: TGTGCCAGCAGTTTTCATGGCAGCAATTCACCCCTCCACTTT
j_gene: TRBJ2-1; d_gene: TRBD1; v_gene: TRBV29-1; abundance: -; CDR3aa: CSAGDRDYNEQFF; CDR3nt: TGCAGCGCGGGGGACAGGGATTACAATGAGCAGTTCTTC
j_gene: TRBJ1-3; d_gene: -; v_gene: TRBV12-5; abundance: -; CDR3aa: CASGLAVTASGNTIYF; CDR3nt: TGTGCTAGTGGTTTGGCCGTGACAGCCTCTGGAAACACCATATATTTT
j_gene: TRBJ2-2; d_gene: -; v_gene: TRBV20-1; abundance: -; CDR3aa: CSAREGNTGELFF; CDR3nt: TGCAGTGCTAGAGAGGGGAACACCGGGGAGCTGTTTTTT
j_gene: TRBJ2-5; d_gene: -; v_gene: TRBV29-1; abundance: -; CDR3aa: CSAIGTQETQYF; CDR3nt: TGCAGCGCGATCGGGACTCAAGAGACCCAGTACTTC
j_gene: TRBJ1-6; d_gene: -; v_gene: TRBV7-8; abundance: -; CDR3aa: CASSLGAGGGSPLHF; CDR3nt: TGTGCCAGCAGCTTAGGGGCTGGGGGAGGTTCACCCCTCCACTTT
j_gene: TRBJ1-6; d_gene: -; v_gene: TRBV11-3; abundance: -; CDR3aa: CASSLRFGTPLHF; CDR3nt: TGTGCCAGCAGCTTGAGGTTCGGGACCCCCCTCCACTTT
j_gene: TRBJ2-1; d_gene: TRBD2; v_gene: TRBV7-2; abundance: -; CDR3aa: CASRLAGGNEQFF; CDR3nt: TGTGCCAGCCGGCTAGCGGGGGGCAATGAGCAGTTCTTC
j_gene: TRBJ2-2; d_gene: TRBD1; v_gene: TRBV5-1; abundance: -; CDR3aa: CASSQGAGSYGELFF; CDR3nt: TGCGCCAGCAGCCAGGGGGCGGGTTCGTACGGGGAGCTGTTTTTT
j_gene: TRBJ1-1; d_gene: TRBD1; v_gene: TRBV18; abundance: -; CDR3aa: CASSRSQGANTEAFF; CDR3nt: TGTGCCAGCTCACGTTCCCAGGGGGCGAACACTGAAGCTTTCTTT
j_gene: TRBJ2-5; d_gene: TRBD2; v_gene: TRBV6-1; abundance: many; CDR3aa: CATRSGASGRGEETQYF; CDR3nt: TGTGCCACACGATCAGGGGCTAGCGGGAGAGGCGAAGAGACCCAGTACTTC
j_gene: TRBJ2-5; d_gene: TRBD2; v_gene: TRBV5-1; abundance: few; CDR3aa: CASSPGRGRIETQYF; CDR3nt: TGCGCCAGCAGCCCCGGGAGGGGAAGGATCGAGACCCAGTACTTC
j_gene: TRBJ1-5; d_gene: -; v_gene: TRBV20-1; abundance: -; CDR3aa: CSASGGMGDNQPQHF; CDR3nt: TGCAGTGCTAGTGGGGGGATGGGGGATAATCAGCCCCAGCATTTT
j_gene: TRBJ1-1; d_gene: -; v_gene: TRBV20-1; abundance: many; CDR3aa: CSARGRVNTEAFF; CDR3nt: TGCAGTGCTAGAGGACGGGTGAACACTGAAGCTTTCTTT
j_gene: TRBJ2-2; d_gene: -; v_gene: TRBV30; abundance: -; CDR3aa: CAWSVLGLPNTGELFF; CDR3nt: TGTGCCTGGAGTGTATTAGGGCTGCCGAACACCGGGGAGCTGTTTTTT
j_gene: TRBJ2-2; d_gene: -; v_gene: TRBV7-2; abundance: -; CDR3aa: CASSSRVTGELFF; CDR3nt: TGTGCCAGCAGCTCCAGGGTTACCGGGGAGCTGTTTTTT
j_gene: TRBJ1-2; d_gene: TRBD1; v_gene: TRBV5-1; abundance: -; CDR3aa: CASSLTGTGEAYGYTF; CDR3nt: TGCGCCAGCAGCCTAACCGGGACAGGGGAGGCCTATGGCTACACCTTC
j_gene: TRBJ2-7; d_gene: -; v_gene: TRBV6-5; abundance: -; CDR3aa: CASSYFPGSRYEQYF; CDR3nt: TGTGCCAGCAGTTACTTTCCTGGATCTCGCTACGAGCAGTACTTC
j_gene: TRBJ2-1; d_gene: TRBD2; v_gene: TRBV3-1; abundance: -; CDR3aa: CASSHDGRVWSEQFF; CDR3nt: TGTGCCAGCAGCCATGACGGGAGGGTATGGAGTGAGCAGTTCTTC
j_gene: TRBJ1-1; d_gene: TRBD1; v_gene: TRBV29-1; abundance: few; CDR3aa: CSVEGRTGGGAEAFF; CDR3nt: TGCAGCGTTGAAGGACGAACAGGGGGCGGCGCTGAAGCTTTCTTT